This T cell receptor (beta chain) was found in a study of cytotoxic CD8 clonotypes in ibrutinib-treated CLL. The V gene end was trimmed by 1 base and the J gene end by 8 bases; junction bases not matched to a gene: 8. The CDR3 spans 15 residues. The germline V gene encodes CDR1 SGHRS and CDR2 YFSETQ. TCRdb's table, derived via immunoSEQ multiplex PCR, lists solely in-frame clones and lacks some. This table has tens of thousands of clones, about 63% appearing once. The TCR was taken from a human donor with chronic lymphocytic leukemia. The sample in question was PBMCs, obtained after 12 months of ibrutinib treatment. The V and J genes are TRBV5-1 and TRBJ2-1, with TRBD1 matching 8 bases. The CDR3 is CASSLTGTGVDEQFF. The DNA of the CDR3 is TGCGCCAGCAGCTTGACCGGGACAGGTGTGGATGAGCAGTTCTTC.